The 19 T cell receptor beta chains reported below all come from one sample, sequenced in a study of blood T cell repertoires in COVID-19. Measured with immunoSEQ multiplex PCR; TCRdb has only the in-frame clones, and not every one. The table includes about 400,000 clones, about nine tenths detected once. Sequencing was performed on PBMCs or T cells enriched from blood (not recorded which). These receptors were obtained from a woman in her 30s who had recovered from COVID-19.

The rearrangement joins TRBV5-6 to TRBJ1-3; weak D call: TRBD1 (5 bases). There are 15 residues in the CDR3. With 4 bases removed from V and 3 bases from J, the gap between germline ends came to 14 bases. Per germline, CDR1 SGHDT and CDR2 YYEEEE. CDR3: CASSQGTGNGNTIYF. The DNA for the CDR3 is TGTGCCAGCAGCCAAGGGACTGGGAATGGAAACACCATATATTTT.

This clone was counted at least ten times. The chain is built from TRBV12-5 and TRBJ2-1, with a tentative D call TRBD2 (5 bases). CDR1 and CDR2 (germline): LGHNT, FRNRAP. The CDR3 covers 16 residues. V gave up 5 bases and J gave up 8 bases, with 22 bases separating them. CDR3 DNA: TGTGCTAGTGGTAGCCTAGTGGGGAGCAGGAGAGATGAGCAGTTCTTC. Encoded protein: CASGSLVGSRRDEQFF. The full variable domain, with the rest looked up from reference TRBV12-5 and TRBJ2-1, is DARVTQTPRHKVTEMGQEVTMRCQPILGHNTVFWYRQTMMQGLELLAYFRNRAPLDDSGMPKDRFSAEMPDATLATLKIQPSEPRDSAVYFCASGSLVGSRRDEQFFGPGTRLTVL.

The genes are TRBV18 and TRBJ2-7, with 7 bases lining up with TRBD1. Germline V gene data show CDR1 as KGHSH and CDR2 as LQKENI. The V segment lost 1 base and the J segment 5 bases; nucleotides outside the gene matches: 2. This CDR3 has 13 residues. CDR3 DNA sequence: TGTGCCAGCTCACCACGAGGGGGCGACGAGCAGTACTTC. Residues: CASSPRGGDEQYF.

This clone was observed a single time. The chain recombines TRBV20-1 with TRBJ1-1; D is undetermined. Trimming removed 3 bases at V and 6 bases at J, with 5 bases between. Germline V gene sequence: CDR1 DFQATT, CDR2 SNEGSKA (reference sequence). The CDR3 length is 10 residues. The CDR3 here is CSARRAEAFF. The CDR3 DNA follows: TGCAGTGCTAGGAGGGCTGAAGCTTTCTTT.

This clone came up once. J is TRBJ1-1 and V is TRBV28; D remains unclear. With 0 bases removed from V and 3 bases from J, the gap between germline ends came to 14 bases. CDR3 length: 16 residues. Germline CDR1 is MDHEN and CDR2 is SYDVKM. DNA of the CDR3: TGTGCCAGCAGTTTATGGGGAGCTTTGGTTGACACTGAAGCTTTCTTT. Translating gives CASSLWGALVDTEAFF.

The chain couples TRBV13 to TRBJ1-1; weak D call: TRBD1 (6 bases). The CDR3 spans 13 residues. V was clipped by 4 bases and J by 4 bases, with 10 bases between them. Per the germline V gene, CDR1 is PRHDT and CDR2 is FYEKMQ (reference sequence). The CDR3 DNA sequence: TGTGCCAGCAGCTCCGGACAGACCACTGAAGCTTTCTTT. The encoded protein is CASSSGQTTEAFF.

The chain couples TRBV27 to TRBJ1-5, with D possibly TRBD1 on 5 matching bases. The V end was cut by 8 bases, the J end by 0 bases, with 11 bases between. CDR3 size: 14 residues. Germline V gene data show CDR1 as MNHEY and CDR2 as SMNVEV (reference sequence). The DNA for the CDR3 is TGTGCCAGCGACAGACATTATAGCAATCAGCCCCAGCATTTT. It specifies CASDRHYSNQPQHF.

V and J are TRBV7-9 and TRBJ1-2, with D unclear. The CDR3 contains 13 residues. Germline CDR1 reads SEHNR; CDR2 reads FQNEAQ (reference sequence). With 8 bases removed from V and 6 bases from J, the gap between germline ends came to 16 bases. DNA of the CDR3: TGTGCCAGCGAAAAGATGGCTTTCCATGGCTACACCTTC. It translates to CASEKMAFHGYTF.

The chain recombines TRBV6-5 with TRBJ1-2; tentatively, D is TRBD1 (6 bases). The CDR3 extends over 12 amino acids. The germline V gene has CDR1 MNHEY and CDR2 SVGAGI. Trimming pared 7 bases from V and 8 bases from J, leaving 14 bases between. CDR3 sequence: CASIRDNVGYTF. CDR3 DNA: TGTGCCAGCATCCGGGACAACGTCGGCTACACCTTC.

J is TRBJ1-2 and V is TRBV7-8; 8 nucleotides line up with TRBD1. The CDR3 length is 13 residues. J gave up 7 bases and V 1 base, and 2 bases lay outside the gene matches. Germline V gene sequence: CDR1 SGHVS, CDR2 FQNEAQ. CDR3 region: CASSLGTGFGYTF. CDR3 DNA: TGTGCCAGCAGCTTAGGGACAGGGTTTGGCTACACCTTC.

This clone was seen once. In the same sample, other DNA sequences code for this CDR3. The V call is TRBV6-2 or TRBV6-3, the J call TRBJ2-3; D is unresolved. CDR1 is MNHEY and CDR2 is SVGEGT in the germline V gene. V lost 1 base and J 0 bases, leaving 5 bases between the germline ends. This CDR3 is built from 14 residues. The chain's CDR3 is CASSYLLSTDTQYF. The DNA for the CDR3 is TGTGCCAGCAGTTACTTACTTAGCACAGATACGCAGTATTTT.

The chain uses TRBV27 and TRBJ1-5; 8 bases agree with TRBD1. Germline CDR1 reads MNHEY; CDR2 reads SMNVEV (reference sequence). The trim removed 5 bases at V and 6 bases at J, leaving 6 bases unmatched. The CDR3 length is 14 residues. The CDR3 nucleotides read TGTGCCAGCAGTAGCGGACAGGGAGGTCAGCCCCAGCATTTT. It is translated as CASSSGQGGQPQHF.

The chain has TRBV30 and TRBJ1-4; tentatively, D is TRBD1 (5 bases). Deletions cut 4 bases from V and 0 bases from J, with 9 bases between. Per germline, CDR1 GTSNPN and CDR2 SVGIG (reference sequence). The CDR3 contains 14 residues. The CDR3 region has the DNA TGTGCCTGGATAGGCAGGGCAACTAATGAAAAACTGTTTTTT. Protein product: CAWIGRATNEKLFF.

The chain joins TRBV7-9 to TRBJ1-1; 7 positions agree with TRBD1. Germline loops: CDR1 SEHNR, CDR2 FQNEAQ (reference sequence). The CDR3 is 13 residues long. J gave up 6 bases and V 6 bases, and 7 bases lay outside the gene matches. The CDR3 loop reads CASSRQGNSEAFF. The DNA of the CDR3 is TGTGCCAGCAGTAGACAGGGTAACTCTGAAGCTTTCTTT.

The chain couples TRBV28 to TRBJ2-5, with a possible D match to TRBD1 (5 bases). Germline V gene lookup returns CDR1 MDHEN and CDR2 SYDVKM. Between the trimmed V and J ends, which lost 7 bases and 7 bases, there was a span of 16 bases. The CDR3 has 13 amino acids. In DNA, the CDR3 is TGTGCCAGCAACCCCCTAGGGGAAGGGACCCAGTACTTC. Its translation is CASNPLGEGTQYF.

The chain couples TRBV12-5 to TRBJ2-7; D unclear. Germline V gives CDR1 LGHNT, CDR2 FRNRAP. The CDR3 spans 15 residues. V was cut by 0 bases and J by 1 base, with 10 bases left in between. The DNA of the CDR3 is TGTGCTAGTGGTTTGGTGGTTGGCAGGTCCTACGAGCAGTACTTC. Translated: CASGLVVGRSYEQYF. The variable domain in full, with the rest retrieved from reference TRBV12-5 and TRBJ2-7, is DARVTQTPRHKVTEMGQEVTMRCQPILGHNTVFWYRQTMMQGLELLAYFRNRAPLDDSGMPKDRFSAEMPDATLATLKIQPSEPRDSAVYFCASGLVVGRSYEQYFGPGTRLTVT.

This sequence joins TRBV29-1 and TRBJ1-6; a weak D match, TRBD1 (6 bases). Trimming took off 4 bases at V and 8 bases at J, with 12 bases between the two ends. This CDR3 contains 13 residues. The germline V gene has CDR1 SQVTM and CDR2 ANQGSEA. CDR3 protein: CSVVTGSDSPLHF. The DNA of the CDR3 is TGCAGCGTTGTTACAGGGTCAGATTCACCCCTCCACTTT.

This chain connects TRBV11-2 to TRBJ2-4; D may be TRBD1 (6 bases). Germline loops: CDR1 SGHAT, CDR2 FQNNGV. CDR3 size: 16 residues. V was clipped by 5 bases and J by 0 bases, with 14 bases between them. The CDR3 nucleotides read TGTGCCAGCAGCCCTTCGAGAGGGGGAGCCAAAAACATTCAGTACTTC. Residues: CASSPSRGGAKNIQYF.

This clone was detected only a few times. The rearrangement joins TRBV19 to TRBJ1-2; the D gene is possibly TRBD1 (5 bases). The CDR3 covers 15 residues. The V gene lost 4 bases and the J gene lost 4 bases, with 16 bases spanning the gap. The germline V gene encodes CDR1 LNHDA and CDR2 SQIVND (reference sequence). The CDR3 here is CASSNQGSVAYGYTF. The DNA for the CDR3 is TGTGCCAGTAGTAACCAGGGCTCAGTTGCCTATGGCTACACCTTC.